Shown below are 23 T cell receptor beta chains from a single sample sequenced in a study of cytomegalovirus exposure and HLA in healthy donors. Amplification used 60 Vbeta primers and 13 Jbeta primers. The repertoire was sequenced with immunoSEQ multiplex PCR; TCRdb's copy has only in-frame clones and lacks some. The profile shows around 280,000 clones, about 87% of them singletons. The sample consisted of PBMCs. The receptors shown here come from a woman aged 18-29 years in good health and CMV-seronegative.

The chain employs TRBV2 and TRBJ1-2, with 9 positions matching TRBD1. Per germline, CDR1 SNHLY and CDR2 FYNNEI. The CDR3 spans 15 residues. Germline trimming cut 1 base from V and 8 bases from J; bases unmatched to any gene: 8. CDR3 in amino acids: CASSEDGQGRYGYTF. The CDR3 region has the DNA TGTGCCAGCAGTGAAGACGGACAGGGGAGGTACGGCTACACCTTC.

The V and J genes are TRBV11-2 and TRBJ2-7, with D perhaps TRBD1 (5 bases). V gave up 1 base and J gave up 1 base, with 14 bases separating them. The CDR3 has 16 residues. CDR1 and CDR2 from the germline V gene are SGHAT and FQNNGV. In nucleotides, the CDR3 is TGTGCCAGCAGCTTAGTTGAGGACATCGCGTCCTACGAGCAGTACTTC. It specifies CASSLVEDIASYEQYF.

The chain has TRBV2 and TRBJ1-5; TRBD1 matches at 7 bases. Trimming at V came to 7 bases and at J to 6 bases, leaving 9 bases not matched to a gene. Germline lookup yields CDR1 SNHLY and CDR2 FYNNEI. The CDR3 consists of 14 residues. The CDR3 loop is CASNWGTGAQPQHF. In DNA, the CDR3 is TGTGCCAGCAACTGGGGAACAGGGGCTCAGCCCCAGCATTTT.

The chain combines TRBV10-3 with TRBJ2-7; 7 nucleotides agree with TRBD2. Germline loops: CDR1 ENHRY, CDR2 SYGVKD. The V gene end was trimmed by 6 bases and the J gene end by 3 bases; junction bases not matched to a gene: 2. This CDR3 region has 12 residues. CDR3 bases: TGTGCCATCAGGGGGAGGGACTACGAGCAGTACTTC. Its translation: CAIRGRDYEQYF.

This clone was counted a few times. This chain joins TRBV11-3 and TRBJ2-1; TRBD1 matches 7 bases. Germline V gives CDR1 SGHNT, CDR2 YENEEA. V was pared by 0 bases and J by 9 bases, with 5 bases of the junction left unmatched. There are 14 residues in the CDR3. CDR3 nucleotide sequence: TGTGCCAGCAGCTTAGACAGGGGGACCGGTGAGCAGTTCTTC. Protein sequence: CASSLDRGTGEQFF. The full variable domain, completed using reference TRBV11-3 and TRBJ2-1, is EAGVVQSPRYKIIEKKQPVAFWCNPISGHNTLYWYLQNLGQGPELLIRYENEEAVDDSQLPKDRFSAERLKGVDSTLKIQPAELGDSAVYLCASSLDRGTGEQFFGPGTRLTVL.

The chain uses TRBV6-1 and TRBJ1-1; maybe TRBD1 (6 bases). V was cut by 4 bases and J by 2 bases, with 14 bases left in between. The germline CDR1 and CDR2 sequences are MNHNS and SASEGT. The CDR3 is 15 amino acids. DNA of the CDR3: TGTGCCAGCAGTGCCACAGGGATTCTAAACACTGAAGCTTTCTTT. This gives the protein CASSATGILNTEAFF.

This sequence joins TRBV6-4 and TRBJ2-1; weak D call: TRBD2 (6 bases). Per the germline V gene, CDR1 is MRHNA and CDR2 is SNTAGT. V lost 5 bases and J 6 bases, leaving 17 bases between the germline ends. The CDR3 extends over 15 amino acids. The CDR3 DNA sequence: TGTGCCAGCAGTCCACTAGCAGAAGGGGTCAATGAGCAGTTCTTC. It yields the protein CASSPLAEGVNEQFF.

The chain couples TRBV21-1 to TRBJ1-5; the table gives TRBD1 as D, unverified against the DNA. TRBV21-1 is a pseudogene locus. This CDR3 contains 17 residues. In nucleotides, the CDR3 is TGTGCCAGCAGCAAATACCCAATGGACAGGGTTAGGCAGCCCCAGCATTTT. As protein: CASSKYPMDRVRQPQHF.

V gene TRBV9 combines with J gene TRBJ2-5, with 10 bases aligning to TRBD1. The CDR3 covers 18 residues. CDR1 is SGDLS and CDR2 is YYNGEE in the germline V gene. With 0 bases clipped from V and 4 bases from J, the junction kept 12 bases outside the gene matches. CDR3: CASSVEDPGQGILETQYF. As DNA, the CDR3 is TGTGCCAGCAGCGTAGAGGACCCGGGACAGGGGATTTTAGAGACCCAGTACTTC.

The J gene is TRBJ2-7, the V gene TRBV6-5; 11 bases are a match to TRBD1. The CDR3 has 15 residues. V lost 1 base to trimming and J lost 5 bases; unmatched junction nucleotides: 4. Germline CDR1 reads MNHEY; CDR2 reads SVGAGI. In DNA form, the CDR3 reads TGTGCCAGCAGTTACTGGGACAGGGGGAGGAACGAGCAGTACTTC. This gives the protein CASSYWDRGRNEQYF.

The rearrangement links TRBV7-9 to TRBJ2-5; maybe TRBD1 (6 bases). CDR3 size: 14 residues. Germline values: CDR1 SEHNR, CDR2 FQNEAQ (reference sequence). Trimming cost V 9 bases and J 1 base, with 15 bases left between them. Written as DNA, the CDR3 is TGTGCCAGTGGTGAGGGGGAGTTCCAAGAGACCCAGTACTTC. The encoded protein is CASGEGEFQETQYF.

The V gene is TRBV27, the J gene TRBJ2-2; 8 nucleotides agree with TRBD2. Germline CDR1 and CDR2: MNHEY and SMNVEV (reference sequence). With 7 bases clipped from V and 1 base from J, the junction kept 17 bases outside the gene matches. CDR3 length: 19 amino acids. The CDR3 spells CASTPRAGGFTWNTGELFF. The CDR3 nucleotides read TGTGCCAGCACTCCCCGTGCGGGGGGATTCACCTGGAACACCGGGGAGCTGTTTTTT.

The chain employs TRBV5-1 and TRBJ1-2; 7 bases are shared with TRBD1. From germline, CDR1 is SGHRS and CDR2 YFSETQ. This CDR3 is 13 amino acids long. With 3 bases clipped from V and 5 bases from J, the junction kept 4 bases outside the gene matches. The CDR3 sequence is CASSWQGEYGYTF. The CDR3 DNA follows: TGCGCCAGCAGCTGGCAGGGGGAGTATGGCTACACCTTC.

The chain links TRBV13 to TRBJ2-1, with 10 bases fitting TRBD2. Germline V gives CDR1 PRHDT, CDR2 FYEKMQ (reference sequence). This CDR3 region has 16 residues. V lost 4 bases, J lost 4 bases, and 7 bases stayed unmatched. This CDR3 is CASSSATSGAYNEQFF. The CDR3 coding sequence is TGTGCCAGCAGCTCTGCCACTAGCGGGGCTTACAATGAGCAGTTCTTC.

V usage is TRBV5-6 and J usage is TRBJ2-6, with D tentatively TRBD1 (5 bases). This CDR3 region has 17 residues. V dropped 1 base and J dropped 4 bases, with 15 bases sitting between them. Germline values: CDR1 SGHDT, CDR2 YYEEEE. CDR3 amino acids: CASSLQGPGSGANVLTF. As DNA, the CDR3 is TGTGCCAGCAGCTTGCAGGGCCCCGGGTCCGGGGCCAACGTCCTGACTTTC.

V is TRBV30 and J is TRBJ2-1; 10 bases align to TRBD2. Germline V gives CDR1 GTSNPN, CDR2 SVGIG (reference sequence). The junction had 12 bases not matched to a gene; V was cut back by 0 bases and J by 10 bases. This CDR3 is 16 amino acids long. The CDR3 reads CAWSVRKGLAPSEQFF. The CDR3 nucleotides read TGTGCCTGGAGTGTACGGAAGGGACTAGCGCCATCCGAGCAGTTCTTC.

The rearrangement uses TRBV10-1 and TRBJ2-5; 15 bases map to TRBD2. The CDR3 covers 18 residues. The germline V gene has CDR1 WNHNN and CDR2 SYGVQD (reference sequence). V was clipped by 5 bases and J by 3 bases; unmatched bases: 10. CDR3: CASSIPGLAGGREETQYF. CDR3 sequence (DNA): TGCGCCAGCAGTATACCGGGACTAGCGGGGGGCCGCGAAGAGACCCAGTACTTC.

The CDR3 spells CASSPSTRLVATDTQYF. The CDR3 DNA is TGTGCCAGCAGCCCCTCTACTAGGTTGGTAGCGACAGATACGCAGTATTTT. V gene TRBV5-4 combines with J gene TRBJ2-3; the D gene is possibly TRBD2 (5 bases). Deletions cut 4 bases from V and 3 bases from J, with 21 bases between. CDR3 length: 17 amino acids. In germline, CDR1 is SGHNT, CDR2 YYREEE (reference sequence). Drawing the rest from reference TRBV5-4 and TRBJ2-3, the complete variable domain is ETGVTQSPTHLIKTRGQQVTLRCSSQSGHNTVSWYQQALGQGPQFIFQYYREEENGRGNFPPRFSGLQFPNYSSELNVNALELDDSALYLCASSPSTRLVATDTQYFGPGTRLTVL.

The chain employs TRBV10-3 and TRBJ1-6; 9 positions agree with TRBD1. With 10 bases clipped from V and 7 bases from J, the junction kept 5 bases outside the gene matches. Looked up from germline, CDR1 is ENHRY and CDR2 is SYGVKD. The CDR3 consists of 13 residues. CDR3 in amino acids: CATGQGPNSPLHF. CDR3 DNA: TGTGCCACCGGACAGGGGCCCAATTCACCCCTCCACTTT.

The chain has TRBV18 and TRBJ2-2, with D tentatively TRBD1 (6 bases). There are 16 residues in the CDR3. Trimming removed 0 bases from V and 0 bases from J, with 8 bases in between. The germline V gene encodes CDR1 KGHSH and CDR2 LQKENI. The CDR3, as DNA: TGTGCCAGCTCACCACCGGGACATTCGAACACCGGGGAGCTGTTTTTT. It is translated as CASSPPGHSNTGELFF. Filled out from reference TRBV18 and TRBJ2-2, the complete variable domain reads NAGVMQNPRHLVRRRGQEARLRCSPMKGHSHVYWYRQLPEEGLKFMVYLQKENIIDESGMPKERFSAEFPKEGPSILRIQQVVRGDSAAYFCASSPPGHSNTGELFFGEGSRLTVL.

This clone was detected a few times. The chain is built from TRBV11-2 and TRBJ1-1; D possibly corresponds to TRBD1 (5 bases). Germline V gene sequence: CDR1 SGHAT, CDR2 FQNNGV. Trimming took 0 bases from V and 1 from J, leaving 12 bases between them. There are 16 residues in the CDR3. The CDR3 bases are TGTGCCAGCAGCTTAGATCGAGGGGAGGCGAACACTGAAGCTTTCTTT. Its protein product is CASSLDRGEANTEAFF.

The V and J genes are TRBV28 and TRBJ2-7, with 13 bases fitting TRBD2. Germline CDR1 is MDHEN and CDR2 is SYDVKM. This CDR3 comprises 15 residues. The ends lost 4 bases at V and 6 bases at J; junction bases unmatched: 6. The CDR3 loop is CASSSGGTSGAEQYF. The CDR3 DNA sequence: TGTGCCAGCAGTTCAGGTGGGACTAGCGGGGCCGAGCAGTACTTC.

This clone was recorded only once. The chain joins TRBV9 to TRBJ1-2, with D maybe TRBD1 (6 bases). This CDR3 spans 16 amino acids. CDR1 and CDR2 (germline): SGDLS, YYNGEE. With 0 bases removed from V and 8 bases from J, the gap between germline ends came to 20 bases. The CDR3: CASSVATGGRSGGYTF. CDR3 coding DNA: TGTGCCAGCAGCGTAGCTACCGGGGGGCGATCTGGAGGCTACACCTTC.